This TCR beta chain was identified during a study of blood T cells in healthy people across ages. The study, taken as a whole, reports: Any changes in expanded clonotypes were possibly confounded, as donor CMV status remained unknown.

The authors ran a second PCR of about 6 to 11 cycles using a sample-barcoded 5' primer and a J-beta primer mix. Using its own MiXCR run on the 5' RACE reads, TCRdb lists one record per CDR3 protein. The sample holds hundreds of thousands of distinct CDR3 sequences, more than 25% seen once. The sample holds many counts of this clonotype. The antigen remains undetermined. The CDR3 runs 17 residues. Germline-derived CDR1 and CDR2 are DFQATT and SNEGSKA (reference sequence). The V and J ends lost 3 bases and 1 base, in that order; junction bases with no gene match: 9. The gene calls are TRBV20-1 and TRBJ2-3; 11 bases agree with TRBD2. The receptor's source is a woman aged 80 or over in good health. The sequenced material came from blood. In nucleotides, the CDR3 is TGCAGTGCTAGCTCAGCTAGCGGGGGGTCCCGCACAGATACGCAGTATTTT. As protein: CSASSASGGSRTDTQYF.